The 15 T cell receptor beta chains given below trace back to one sample, sequenced in a study of blood T cell repertoires in COVID-19. The repertoire was sequenced with immunoSEQ multiplex PCR; TCRdb's copy has only in-frame clones and lacks some. The table includes 140,000 to 150,000 clones, 80% to 85% detected once. The sequenced material came from peripheral blood. All receptors derive from a human donor in a cohort sampled during active COVID-19.

The CDR3 spells CASSSPGLAGAETQYF. DNA of the CDR3: TGTGCCAGCAGTTCCCCGGGACTAGCGGGGGCAGAGACCCAGTACTTC. This chain connects TRBV27 to TRBJ2-5; 14 nucleotides line up with TRBD2. With V trimmed by 4 bases and J by 4 bases, 5 bases remained unmatched. Germline V gene data show CDR1 as MNHEY and CDR2 as SMNVEV (reference sequence). The CDR3 covers 16 residues.

The CDR3 bases are TGTGCCAGCAGTCTGCCCCAGTCTAACTATGGCTACACCTTC. Translating gives CASSLPQSNYGYTF. The chain uses TRBV6-2 or TRBV6-3 and TRBJ1-2; D is uncertain. The V gene's germline CDR1 is MNHEY and CDR2 SVGEGT. The CDR3 is 14 amino acids. V gave up 5 bases and J gave up 0 bases, with 10 bases separating them.

This clone was detected a few times. The chain combines TRBV11-2 with TRBJ2-7, with 10 bases matching TRBD2. CDR1 is SGHAT, CDR2 FQNNGV, per germline. The CDR3 covers 14 residues. Unmatched junction bases numbered 12, after V lost 4 bases and J lost 12 bases. CDR3 coding DNA: TGTGCCAGCAGCTCGGGACTAGCGAGCTATAATGGGTACTTC. This translates into CASSSGLASYNGYF.

The chain recombines TRBV4-3 with TRBJ2-7; unclear D gene. The V end lost 4 bases, the J end lost 0 bases, and 19 bases lay between the germline ends. CDR1 and CDR2 from the germline V gene are LGHNA and YSLEER. The length of the CDR3 is 17 residues. CDR3 residues: CASSLYPINSGSYEQYF. Here the CDR3 DNA reads TGCGCCAGCAGCCTATACCCCATAAATAGTGGCTCCTACGAGCAGTACTTC.

CDR3 bases: TGCGCCAGCAGTCCCCCTCGGACAGGGGAACCAACAGATACGCAGTATTTT. This encodes CASSPPRTGEPTDTQYF. This sequence joins TRBV10-1 and TRBJ2-3; 9 nucleotides line up with TRBD1. J gave up 3 bases and V 5 bases, and 12 bases lay outside the gene matches. Germline-derived CDR1 and CDR2 are WNHNN and SYGVQD (reference sequence). The CDR3 runs 17 residues.

This clone has a handful of counts. V and J are TRBV4-2 and TRBJ1-5; D unclear. In germline, CDR1 is LGHNA, CDR2 YNFKEQ. This CDR3 comprises 16 residues. With 3 bases removed from V and 0 bases from J, the gap between germline ends came to 12 bases. This CDR3 is CASSQEGHHSNQPQHF. For the CDR3, the DNA is TGTGCCAGCAGCCAGGAGGGTCATCATAGCAATCAGCCCCAGCATTTT.

The chain uses TRBV4-2 and TRBJ2-5, with 7 nucleotides matching TRBD2. The CDR3 contains 16 residues. CDR1 and CDR2 (germline): LGHNA, YNFKEQ. Unmatched junction bases numbered 7, after V lost 2 bases and J lost 1 base. The CDR3 DNA sequence: TGTGCCAGCAGCCAACGGCTTTCTAGCGGCCAAGAGACCCAGTACTTC. The encoded protein is CASSQRLSSGQETQYF.

This chain links TRBV6-5 with TRBJ2-7; the match to TRBD1 covers 12 bases. Trimming removed 6 bases from V and 5 bases from J; junction bases left unmatched: 2. In germline, CDR1 is MNHEY, CDR2 SVGAGI. The CDR3 extends over 13 amino acids. CDR3 nucleotides: TGTGCCAGCAGGGGGACAGGGGGCGACGAGCAGTACTTC. Residues: CASRGTGGDEQYF.

This clone was picked up a small number of times. The chain joins TRBV7-9 to TRBJ2-7; 10 bases map to TRBD1. CDR1 and CDR2 (germline): SEHNR, FQNEAQ (reference sequence). The CDR3 covers 13 residues. After removal of 6 bases from V and 2 bases from J, the junction contained 1 base not matched to a gene. The CDR3 DNA follows: TGTGCCAGCAGGGACAGGGGGGCCTACGAGCAGTACTTC. Translating gives CASRDRGAYEQYF.

This rearrangement joins TRBV7-2 to TRBJ1-5, with TRBD1 matching over 9 bases. The junction had 7 bases not matched to a gene; V was cut back by 0 bases and J by 4 bases. CDR1 SGHTA and CDR2 FQGNSA come from the germline V gene. CDR3 length: 17 amino acids. The CDR3 coding sequence is TGTGCCAGCAGCTTAGCGACAGGGGGGGCTGGGAATCAGCCCCAGCATTTT. Amino acid sequence: CASSLATGGAGNQPQHF.

This clone appeared a few times. V is TRBV28 and J is TRBJ2-1; D is possibly TRBD2 (5 bases). The CDR3 runs to 14 residues. Trimming shortened V by 6 bases and J by 4 bases, and 13 bases separated the two germline ends. Germline V gene sequence: CDR1 MDHEN, CDR2 SYDVKM. The DNA for the CDR3 is TGTGCCAGCAGGACTCGGGAAGCTTACAATGAGCAGTTCTTC. It yields the protein CASRTREAYNEQFF.

The chain links TRBV2 to TRBJ1-1, with 7 bases matching TRBD1. The germline CDR1 and CDR2 sequences are SNHLY and FYNNEI. Losses at the gene ends were 6 bases for V and 4 bases for J; bases not matched to a gene: 11. This CDR3 has 15 residues. The CDR3 DNA is TGTGCCAGCAGGGGGACAGAGGCCCTCGTCACTGAAGCTTTCTTT. It is translated as CASRGTEALVTEAFF.

V is TRBV6-2 or TRBV6-3 and J is TRBJ1-5; 9 nucleotides line up with TRBD1. J gave up 2 bases and V 2 bases, and 4 bases lay outside the gene matches. Per germline, CDR1 MNHEY and CDR2 SVGEGT. CDR3 length: 16 residues. The CDR3 coding sequence is TGTGCCAGCAGTTACCCGCGGGACAGGGGCAATCAGCCCCAGCATTTT. Protein: CASSYPRDRGNQPQHF.

The chain combines TRBV5-1 with TRBJ2-1; 11 bases match TRBD2. The CDR3 contains 16 residues. J lost 7 bases, V lost 3 bases, and 9 bases had no gene match. Germline V lookup: CDR1 SGHRS, CDR2 YFSETQ. CDR3 sequence reads: CASSSQGGLAVNEQFF. The CDR3 bases are TGCGCCAGCAGCTCACAGGGGGGACTAGCGGTTAATGAGCAGTTCTTC.

This chain uses TRBV7-9 with TRBJ2-3, with a weak D call TRBD2 (5 bases). This CDR3 has 15 amino acids. V was cut by 6 bases and J by 2 bases, with 15 bases left in between. Germline V gives CDR1 SEHNR, CDR2 FQNEAQ (reference sequence). CDR3 DNA sequence: TGTGCCAGCAGTTCGAGCGGCAGGACCACAGATACGCAGTATTTT. Translation: CASSSSGRTTDTQYF.